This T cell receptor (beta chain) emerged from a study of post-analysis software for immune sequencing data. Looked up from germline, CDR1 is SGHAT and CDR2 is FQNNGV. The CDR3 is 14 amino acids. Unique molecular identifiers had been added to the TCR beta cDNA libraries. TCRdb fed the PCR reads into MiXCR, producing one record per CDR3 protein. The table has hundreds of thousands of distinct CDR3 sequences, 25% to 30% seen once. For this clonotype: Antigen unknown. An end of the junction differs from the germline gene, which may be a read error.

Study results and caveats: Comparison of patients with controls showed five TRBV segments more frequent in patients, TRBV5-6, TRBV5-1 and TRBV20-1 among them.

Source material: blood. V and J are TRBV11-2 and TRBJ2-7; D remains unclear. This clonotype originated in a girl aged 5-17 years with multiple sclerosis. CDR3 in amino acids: CASNLDGRTYEQYF. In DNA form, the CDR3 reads TGTGCCAGCAACTTAGATGGGCGGACCTACGAGCAGTACTTC. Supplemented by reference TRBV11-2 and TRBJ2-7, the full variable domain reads EAGVAQSPRYKIIEKRQSVAFWCNPISGHATLYWYQQILGQGPKLLIQFQNNGVVDDSQLPKDRFSAERLKGVDSTLKIQPAKLEDSAVYLCASNLDGRTYEQYFGPGTRLTVT.